This entry concerns a single T cell receptor (beta chain). Antigen unknown. This CDR3 is 11 amino acids long. V was shortened by 4 bases and J by 5 bases, with 7 bases between the two germline ends. The V gene's germline CDR1 is SQVTM and CDR2 ANQGSEA. The data are from a study of T cell responses to AZD1222 COVID-19 vaccine. Findings and caveats of the study: Nearly half of spike-specific TCRs reportedly go after variant regions that carry no mutations. Spike-specific TCRs gained breadth and depth after people received two AZD1222 doses. It should be noted that donors were predominantly white British and more often female, and clonal diversity was possibly underestimated. With dominance at 160-218 and 743-854, vaccine-associated CD4 TCRs spanned spike.

Data came from immunoSEQ multiplex PCR; TCRdb stores just in-frame clones and leaves some out. The profile shows about 75,000 clones, around 88% of them singletons. Source: peripheral blood, taken 28 days after the second dose of the MenACWY control vaccine. This receptor was taken from an adult who received the MenACWY meningococcal vaccine as a control. The chain joins TRBV29-1 to TRBJ2-3; D is possibly TRBD2 (5 bases). The CDR3 coding sequence is TGCAGCGTTGGACGGGAAGATACGCAGTATTTT. Translated, it gives CSVGREDTQYF.